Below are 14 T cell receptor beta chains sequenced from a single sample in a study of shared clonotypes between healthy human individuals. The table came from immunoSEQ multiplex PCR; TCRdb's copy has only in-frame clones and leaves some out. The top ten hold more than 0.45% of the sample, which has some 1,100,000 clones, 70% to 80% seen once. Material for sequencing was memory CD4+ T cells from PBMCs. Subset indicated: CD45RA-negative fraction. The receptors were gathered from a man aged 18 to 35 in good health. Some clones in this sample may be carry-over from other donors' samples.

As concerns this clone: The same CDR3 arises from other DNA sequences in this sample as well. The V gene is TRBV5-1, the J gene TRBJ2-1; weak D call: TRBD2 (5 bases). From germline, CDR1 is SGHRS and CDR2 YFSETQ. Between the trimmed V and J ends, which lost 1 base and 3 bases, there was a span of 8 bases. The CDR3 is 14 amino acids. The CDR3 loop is CASSLSRDYNEQFF. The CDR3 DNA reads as TGCGCCAGCAGCTTGTCACGGGACTACAATGAGCAGTTCTTC.

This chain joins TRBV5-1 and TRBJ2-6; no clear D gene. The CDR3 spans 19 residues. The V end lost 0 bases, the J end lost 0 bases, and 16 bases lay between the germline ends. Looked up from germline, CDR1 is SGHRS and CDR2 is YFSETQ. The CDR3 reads CASSLVSKYLSSGANVLTF. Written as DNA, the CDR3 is TGCGCCAGCAGCTTGGTTTCGAAATATCTGTCCTCTGGGGCCAACGTCCTGACTTTC.

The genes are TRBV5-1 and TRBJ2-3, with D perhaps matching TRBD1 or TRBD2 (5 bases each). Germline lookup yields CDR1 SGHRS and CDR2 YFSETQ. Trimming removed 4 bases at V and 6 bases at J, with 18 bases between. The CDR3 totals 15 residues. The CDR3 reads CASSARDATVDTQYF. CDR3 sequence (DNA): TGCGCCAGCAGCGCCCGGGACGCCACGGTGGATACGCAGTATTTT.

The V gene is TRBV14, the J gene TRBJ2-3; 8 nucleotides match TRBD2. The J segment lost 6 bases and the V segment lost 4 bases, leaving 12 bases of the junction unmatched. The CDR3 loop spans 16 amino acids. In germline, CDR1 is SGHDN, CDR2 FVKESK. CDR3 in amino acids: CASSPPRSGRWDTQYF. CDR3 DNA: TGTGCCAGCAGCCCCCCAAGGAGCGGGAGATGGGATACGCAGTATTTT.

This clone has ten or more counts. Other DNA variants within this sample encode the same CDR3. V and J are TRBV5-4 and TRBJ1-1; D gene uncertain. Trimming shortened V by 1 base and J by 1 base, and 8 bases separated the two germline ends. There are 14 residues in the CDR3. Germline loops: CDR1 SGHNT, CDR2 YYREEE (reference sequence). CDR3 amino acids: CASSLSQTNTEAFF. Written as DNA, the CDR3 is TGTGCCAGCAGCTTGTCCCAGACGAACACTGAAGCTTTCTTT. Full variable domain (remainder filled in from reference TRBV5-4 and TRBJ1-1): ETGVTQSPTHLIKTRGQQVTLRCSSQSGHNTVSWYQQALGQGPQFIFQYYREEENGRGNFPPRFSGLQFPNYSSELNVNALELDDSALYLCASSLSQTNTEAFFGQGTRLTVV.

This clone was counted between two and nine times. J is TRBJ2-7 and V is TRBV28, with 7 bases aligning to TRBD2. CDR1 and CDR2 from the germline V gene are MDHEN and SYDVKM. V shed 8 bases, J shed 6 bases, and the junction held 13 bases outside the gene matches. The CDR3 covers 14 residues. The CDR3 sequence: CASAAAGPLLEQYF. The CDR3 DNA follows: TGTGCCAGCGCAGCAGCGGGACCCCTCCTCGAGCAGTACTTC.

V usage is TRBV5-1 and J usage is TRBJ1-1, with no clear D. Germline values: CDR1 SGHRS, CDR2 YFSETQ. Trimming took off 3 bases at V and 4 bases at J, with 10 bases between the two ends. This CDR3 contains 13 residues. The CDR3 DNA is TGCGCCAGCAGCTCGGGCTTTGGCACTGAAGCTTTCTTT. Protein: CASSSGFGTEAFF.

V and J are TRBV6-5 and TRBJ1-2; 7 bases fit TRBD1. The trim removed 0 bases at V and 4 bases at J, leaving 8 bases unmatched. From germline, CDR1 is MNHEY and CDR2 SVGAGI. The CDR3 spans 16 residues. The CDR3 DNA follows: TGTGCCAGCAGTTACTCGAGGTCGGGACAGCTCTATGGCTACACCTTC. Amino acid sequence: CASSYSRSGQLYGYTF.

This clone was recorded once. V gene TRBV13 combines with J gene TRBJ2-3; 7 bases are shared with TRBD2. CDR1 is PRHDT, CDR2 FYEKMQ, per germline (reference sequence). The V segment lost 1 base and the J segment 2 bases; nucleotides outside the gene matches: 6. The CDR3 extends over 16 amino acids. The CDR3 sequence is CASSLATGGITDTQYF. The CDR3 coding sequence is TGTGCCAGCAGCTTAGCTACGGGGGGAATCACAGATACGCAGTATTTT.

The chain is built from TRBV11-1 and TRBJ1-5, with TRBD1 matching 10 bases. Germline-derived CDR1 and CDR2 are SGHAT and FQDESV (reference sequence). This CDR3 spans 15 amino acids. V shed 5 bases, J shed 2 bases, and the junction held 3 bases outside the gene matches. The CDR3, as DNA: TGTGCCAGCAGCCCAGGGACAGGGGGCAATCAGCCCCAGCATTTT. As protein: CASSPGTGGNQPQHF. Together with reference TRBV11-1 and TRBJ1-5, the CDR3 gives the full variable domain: EAEVAQSPRYKITEKSQAVAFWCDPISGHATLYWYRQILGQGPELLVQFQDESVVDDSQLPKDRFSAERLKGVDSTLKIQPAELGDSAMYLCASSPGTGGNQPQHFGDGTRLSIL.

CDR3 sequence: CASSIGGSGELFF. The CDR3 nucleotides are TGTGCCAGCAGCATAGGAGGGTCCGGGGAGCTGTTTTTT. This chain connects TRBV11-3 to TRBJ2-2; maybe TRBD2 (6 bases). V was shortened by 5 bases and J by 6 bases, with 10 bases between the two germline ends. The V gene's germline CDR1 is SGHNT and CDR2 YENEEA. The CDR3 has 13 residues.

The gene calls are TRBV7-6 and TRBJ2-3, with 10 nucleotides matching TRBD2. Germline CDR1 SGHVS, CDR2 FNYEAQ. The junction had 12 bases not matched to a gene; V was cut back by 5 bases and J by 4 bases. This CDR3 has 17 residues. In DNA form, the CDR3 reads TGTGCCAGCAGCATACAAGCGGGAGGGCCGGGGGCAGATACGCAGTATTTT. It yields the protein CASSIQAGGPGADTQYF.

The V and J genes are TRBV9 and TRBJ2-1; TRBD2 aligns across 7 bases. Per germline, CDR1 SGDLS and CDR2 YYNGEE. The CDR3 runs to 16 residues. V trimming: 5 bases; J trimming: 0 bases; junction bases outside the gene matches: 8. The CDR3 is CASSARLAISYNEQFF. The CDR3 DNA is TGTGCCAGCAGTGCCCGACTAGCCATCTCCTACAATGAGCAGTTCTTC.

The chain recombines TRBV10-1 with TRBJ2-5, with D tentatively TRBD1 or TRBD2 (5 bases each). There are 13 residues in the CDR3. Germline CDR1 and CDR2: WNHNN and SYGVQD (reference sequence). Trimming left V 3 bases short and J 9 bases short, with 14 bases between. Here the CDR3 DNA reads TGCGCCAGCAGTGACGGGTCCGGGACGTCCCAGTACTTC. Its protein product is CASSDGSGTSQYF.